Below, 26 T cell receptor beta chains from the same sample are listed, as sequenced in a study of control samples from healthy donors and cancer patients. Assay used: immunoSEQ multiplex PCR; TCRdb lists only in-frame clones, some missing. This sample has around 190,000 clones, with around 94% found just once. Sample: blood. The receptors were sampled from a man aged 30-40 years in good health.

The V gene is TRBV10-3, the J gene TRBJ2-7; unclear D gene. This CDR3 has 12 amino acids. Trimming shortened V by 10 bases and J by 1 base, and 11 bases separated the two germline ends. The germline gives CDR1 ENHRY, CDR2 SYGVKD. The CDR3 loop reads CATLDLSYEQYF. Here the CDR3 DNA reads TGTGCCACACTGGACCTATCCTACGAGCAGTACTTC.

The chain combines TRBV2 with TRBJ2-2; TRBD1 aligns across 9 bases. Trimming cost V 4 bases and J 2 bases; bases outside gene matches: 8. There are 17 residues in the CDR3. The germline CDR1 and CDR2 sequences are SNHLY and FYNNEI. The CDR3, as DNA: TGTGCCAGCAGTGGTATCCCGGGACAGGGAAACACCGGGGAGCTGTTTTTT. Translating it yields CASSGIPGQGNTGELFF.

This chain uses TRBV28 with TRBJ1-3; the D gene is possibly TRBD1 (6 bases). CDR1 and CDR2 (germline): MDHEN, SYDVKM. The CDR3 has 14 residues. V dropped 6 bases and J dropped 5 bases, with 14 bases sitting between them. The CDR3 region has the DNA TGTGCCAGCAGCCCCAGGGGAGGAAGAAACACCATATATTTT. This encodes CASSPRGGRNTIYF.

This sequence joins TRBV5-5 and TRBJ1-5; 9 bases fit TRBD1. CDR3 length equals 15 residues. Per germline, CDR1 SGHKS and CDR2 YYEKEE (reference sequence). V lost 4 bases and J lost 4; bases outside the gene matches: 6. The CDR3: CASSIRTGANQPQHF. The DNA for the CDR3 is TGTGCCAGCAGCATCAGGACAGGGGCGAATCAGCCCCAGCATTTT.

The chain employs TRBV6-4 and TRBJ1-6, with D unresolved. Per germline, CDR1 MRHNA and CDR2 SNTAGT. The V gene lost 2 bases and the J gene lost 9 bases, with 11 bases spanning the gap. The CDR3 runs 14 residues. The CDR3 reads CASSDGETGSPLHF. The DNA for the CDR3 is TGTGCCAGCAGTGACGGGGAAACGGGTTCACCCCTCCACTTT.

The chain joins TRBV7-6 to TRBJ2-7, with 7 bases matching TRBD1. V lost 6 bases and J lost 0; bases outside the gene matches: 11. Looked up from germline, CDR1 is SGHVS and CDR2 is FNYEAQ. CDR3 length: 16 residues. CDR3 loop: CASSPLGQRSSYEQYF. The DNA of the CDR3 is TGTGCCAGCAGTCCCCTGGGACAGCGGAGCTCCTACGAGCAGTACTTC.

V and J are TRBV19 and TRBJ1-1; 7 bases map to TRBD1. The CDR3 is 15 residues long. V lost 6 bases and J lost 4; bases outside the gene matches: 11. Germline CDR1 is LNHDA and CDR2 is SQIVND (reference sequence). CDR3 sequence reads: CASRPTGAYGTEAFF. Written as DNA, the CDR3 is TGTGCCAGTAGACCTACAGGGGCATACGGCACTGAAGCTTTCTTT.

V usage is TRBV10-3 and J usage is TRBJ1-1; a possible D gene is TRBD1 (6 bases). The CDR3 has 13 amino acids. The V end was cut by 10 bases, the J end by 4 bases, with 16 bases between. From germline, CDR1 is ENHRY and CDR2 SYGVKD. The CDR3 here is CATQTGSRTEAFF. In DNA, the CDR3 is TGTGCCACTCAAACAGGGTCTCGCACTGAAGCTTTCTTT.

The gene calls are TRBV30 and TRBJ1-5; D gene unclear. Germline CDR1 GTSNPN, CDR2 SVGIG (reference sequence). The length of the CDR3 is 13 residues. V was cut by 0 bases and J by 2 bases, with 5 bases left in between. CDR3 sequence: CAWSVEGNQPQHF. CDR3 bases: TGTGCCTGGAGTGTTGAAGGCAATCAGCCCCAGCATTTT.

This sequence joins TRBV4-3 and TRBJ2-7, with D maybe TRBD1 (6 bases). This CDR3 has 14 amino acids. Deletions cut 2 bases from V and 3 bases from J, with 11 bases between. Germline CDR1 reads LGHNA; CDR2 reads YSLEER. The CDR3 DNA is TGCGCCAGCAGCCAACACAGGGAGAGCTACGAGCAGTACTTC. This gives the protein CASSQHRESYEQYF.

This chain links TRBV12-3 or TRBV12-4 with TRBJ2-7; D not resolved. The V end was cut by 1 base, the J end by 3 bases, with 7 bases between. This CDR3 has 13 residues. CDR3 protein: CASSLGLDYEQYF. As DNA, the CDR3 is TGTGCCAGCAGTTTAGGGCTTGACTACGAGCAGTACTTC.

This chain links TRBV5-4 with TRBJ2-7; D perhaps matches TRBD2 (5 bases). V was shortened by 4 bases and J by 7 bases, with 21 bases between the two germline ends. Germline values: CDR1 SGHNT, CDR2 YYREEE (reference sequence). This CDR3 region has 15 residues. The CDR3 loop reads CASSRAAMSGNEQYF. The CDR3 DNA is TGTGCCAGCAGCCGCGCGGCTATGTCGGGAAATGAGCAGTACTTC.

V is TRBV18 and J is TRBJ2-4, with 7 bases aligning to TRBD1. CDR3 length equals 18 residues. After removal of 1 base from V and 0 bases from J, the junction contained 9 bases not matched to a gene. Germline values: CDR1 KGHSH, CDR2 LQKENI. CDR3 coding DNA: TGTGCCAGCTCACCACTGGCCGAGACAGGGCTAGCCAAAAACATTCAGTACTTC. It translates to CASSPLAETGLAKNIQYF.

The chain is built from TRBV29-1 and TRBJ1-2, with D possibly being TRBD1 (5 bases). Germline V gives CDR1 SQVTM, CDR2 ANQGSEA. Trimming took 5 bases from V and 7 from J, leaving 14 bases between them. This CDR3 has 12 residues. CDR3: CSVLTDRGGYTF. The CDR3 nucleotides read TGCAGCGTTTTGACAGACCGGGGTGGCTACACCTTC.

This clone was counted between two and nine times. The V and J genes are TRBV2 and TRBJ1-6, with D possibly matching TRBD1 (5 bases). Trimming cost V 0 bases and J 7 bases, with 10 bases left between them. The CDR3 totals 15 residues. Germline V gene sequence: CDR1 SNHLY, CDR2 FYNNEI. The CDR3: CASSEAGVLNSPLHF. CDR3 sequence (DNA): TGTGCCAGCAGTGAAGCGGGGGTATTGAATTCACCCCTCCACTTT.

This chain links TRBV6-5 with TRBJ1-2; the D is unclear. Per germline, CDR1 MNHEY and CDR2 SVGAGI. V lost 6 bases and J 4 bases, leaving 18 bases between the germline ends. The CDR3 is 15 amino acids. CDR3 nucleotides: TGTGCCAGCAGACTCTCTCCGGCCTCCTTCTATGGCTACACCTTC. It yields the protein CASRLSPASFYGYTF.

V and J are TRBV30 and TRBJ1-3; D gene ambiguous. From germline, CDR1 is GTSNPN and CDR2 SVGIG (reference sequence). This CDR3 has 14 amino acids. The germline V and J ends were trimmed by 0 bases and 0 bases, with 6 bases remaining between them. CDR3 sequence reads: CAWSVDFSGNTIYF. DNA of the CDR3: TGTGCCTGGAGTGTAGACTTCTCTGGAAACACCATATATTTT.

The chain recombines TRBV9 with TRBJ2-1; the D gene is possibly TRBD1 (5 bases). V gave up 0 bases and J gave up 7 bases, with 20 bases separating them. The germline CDR1 and CDR2 sequences are SGDLS and YYNGEE. The CDR3 has 17 residues. CDR3 in DNA: TGTGCCAGCAGCGTAGCGCTTTGGGGCGCCAGGCTGAATGAGCAGTTCTTC. Protein product: CASSVALWGARLNEQFF.

V is TRBV3-1 (or the pseudogene TRBV3-2) and J is TRBJ2-7; weak D call: TRBD1 (7 bases). CDR1 LGHDT and CDR2 YNNKEL come from the germline V gene (reference sequence). The ends were cut back, 7 bases at V and 0 bases at J, with 13 bases in the middle. This CDR3 region has 14 residues. In DNA, the CDR3 is TGTGCCAGCACACTTCAGGGGGGCTCCTACGAGCAGTACTTC. This sequence encodes CASTLQGGSYEQYF.

This chain connects TRBV15 to TRBJ1-4, with a tentative D call TRBD1 (6 bases). From germline, CDR1 is LNHNV and CDR2 YYDKDF (reference sequence). This CDR3 region has 13 residues. Trimming stripped 8 bases from V and 4 bases from J, with 11 bases between. CDR3 sequence: CATRGGFNEKLFF. CDR3 sequence (DNA): TGTGCCACCCGAGGGGGGTTTAATGAAAAACTGTTTTTT. Full variable domain (missing parts from reference TRBV15 and TRBJ1-4): DAMVIQNPRYQVTQFGKPVTLSCSQTLNHNVMYWYQQKSSQAPKLLFHYYDKDFNNEADTPDNFQSRRPNTSFCFLDIRSPGLGDTAMYLCATRGGFNEKLFFGSGTQLSVL.

This chain uses TRBV3-1 (or the pseudogene TRBV3-2) with TRBJ2-5; the D is unclear. The germline CDR1 and CDR2 sequences are LGHDT and YNNKEL (reference sequence). V was shortened by 3 bases and J by 5 bases, with 7 bases between the two germline ends. The CDR3 has 12 residues. This chain's CDR3 is CASSHTGETQYF. For the CDR3, the DNA is TGTGCCAGCAGCCACACCGGGGAGACCCAGTACTTC.

In DNA, the CDR3 is TGCGCCAGCAGCCCCAGGGGTTTAGGAGAAAAACTGTTTTTT. Its protein product is CASSPRGLGEKLFF. The chain combines TRBV4-1 with TRBJ1-4, with D possibly being TRBD1 (6 bases). Germline CDR1 MGHRA, CDR2 YSYEKL. The CDR3 totals 14 residues. V was shortened by 4 bases and J by 8 bases, with 14 bases between the two germline ends.

V usage is TRBV20-1 and J usage is TRBJ1-2, with no clear D. This CDR3 contains 11 residues. V was clipped by 5 bases and J by 4 bases, with 8 bases between them. Germline lookup yields CDR1 DFQATT and CDR2 SNEGSKA (reference sequence). CDR3 nucleotide sequence: TGCAGTGCTGGTCGACTCTATGGCTACACCTTC. It encodes CSAGRLYGYTF.

The chain joins TRBV21-1 to TRBJ1-5; the listed D gene, TRBD1, was not tested against the DNA. TRBV21-1 is classified as a pseudogene. This CDR3 region has 14 residues. The CDR3 sequence: CASSKGRGFQPQHF. The DNA of the CDR3 is TGTGCCAGCAGCAAGGGCAGGGGGTTTCAGCCCCAGCATTTT.

J is TRBJ2-7 and V is TRBV5-1; 7 bases are a match to TRBD2. Germline CDR1 SGHRS, CDR2 YFSETQ. The CDR3 covers 14 residues. V trimming: 8 bases; J trimming: 7 bases; junction bases outside the gene matches: 15. The chain's CDR3 is CASSLTSIEREQYF. In DNA form, the CDR3 reads TGCGCCAGTAGCCTGACTAGCATAGAGCGGGAGCAGTACTTC.

This chain connects TRBV19 to TRBJ1-2; 8 bases agree with TRBD1. Per germline, CDR1 LNHDA and CDR2 SQIVND (reference sequence). This CDR3 contains 13 residues. V gave up 10 bases and J gave up 5 bases; unmatched junction bases: 9. CDR3 sequence (DNA): TGTGCCACCACCCCGGGACAGGTTTATGGCTACACCTTC. Translation gives CATTPGQVYGYTF.